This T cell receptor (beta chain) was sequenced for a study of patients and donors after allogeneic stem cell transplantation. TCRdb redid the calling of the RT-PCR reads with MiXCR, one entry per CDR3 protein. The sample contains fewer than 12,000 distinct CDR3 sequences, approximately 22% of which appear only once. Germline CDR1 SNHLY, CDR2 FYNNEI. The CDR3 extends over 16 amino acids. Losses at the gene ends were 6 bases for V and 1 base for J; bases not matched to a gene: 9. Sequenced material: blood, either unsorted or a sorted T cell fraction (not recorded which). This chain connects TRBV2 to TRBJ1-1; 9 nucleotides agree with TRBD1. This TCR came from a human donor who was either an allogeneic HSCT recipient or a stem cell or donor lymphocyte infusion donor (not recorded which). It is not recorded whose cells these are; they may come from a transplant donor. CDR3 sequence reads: CASSPSPGQGNTEAFF. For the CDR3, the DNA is TGTGCCAGCAGCCCTTCCCCGGGACAGGGGAACACTGAAGCTTTCTTT.